Sequencing of this T cell receptor (beta chain) was carried out in a study of Ad26.COV2.S vaccination and SARS-CoV-2 variants. Treatment specified: 15 to 20 received Ad26.COV2.S at low or high dose, single or two shots; roughly five received placebo; per-sample allocation not given. Day 63 following the first vaccine or placebo injection was when the samples were taken. The CDR3 contains 13 residues. The V end lost 4 bases, the J end lost 3 bases, and 10 bases lay between the germline ends. From germline, CDR1 is MNHEY and CDR2 SMNVEV (reference sequence). Profiled with immunoSEQ multiplex PCR; TCRdb holds only in-frame clones, not every one. The table lists about 350,000 clones, about 87% of them singletons.

The sample here was peripheral blood, taken in a trial of Ad26.COV2.S vaccine versus placebo. This receptor was obtained from a person aged 18-65 years who received the Ad26.COV2.S COVID-19 vaccine or a placebo. V and J are TRBV27 and TRBJ2-7; D is unclear. The CDR3, as DNA: TGTGCCAGCAGTTCGGGCATGAACTACGAGCAGTACTTC. This gives the protein CASSSGMNYEQYF.